This T cell receptor (beta chain) appears in the sequencing data of a study of blood T cell repertoires in COVID-19. In the study overall: The cDNA or gDNA used as material had been derived from T cells, B-cell-depleted T cells, or PBMCs.

TCRdb's copy holds only in-frame clones and misses some; the assay was immunoSEQ multiplex PCR. Of 340,000 or so clones in the sample, 86% are singletons; the top ten hold approximately 4.6%. Germline lookup yields CDR1 MDHEN and CDR2 SYDVKM. The V gene end was trimmed by 7 bases and the J gene end by 6 bases; junction bases not matched to a gene: 13. The CDR3 is made up of 15 amino acids. The sequencing input was PBMCs or T cells enriched from blood (not recorded which). The clonotype comes from a woman between 40 and 55 years old with acute COVID-19. The V call is TRBV28, the J call TRBJ2-7, with 9 nucleotides matching TRBD1. The CDR3 bases are TGTGCCAGCAATTCCGGGGGACAGGGATTTCGCGAGCAGTACTTC. It yields the protein CASNSGGQGFREQYF.